The clone carrying this T cell receptor beta chain occurred a few times. Its antigen is not known. By way of CD45RO/CCR7/CD25/CD127/CD95/CD27, the CD4+ regulatory, stem cell-like memory, central memory and naive cells were sorted. Sequenced material consisted of expressed TCRB transcripts (all of the isolated RNA was reverse transcribed). This table comes from immunoSEQ multiplex PCR, and its TCRdb copy is limited to in-frame clones, with some not included. Altogether about 230,000 clones are present, roughly 9.6% being singletons, with the ten largest covering approximately 0.035%. The CDR3 covers 15 residues. V lost 3 bases to trimming and J lost 1 base, with 16 bases between them. Germline V gene data show CDR1 as GTSNPN and CDR2 as SVGIG (reference sequence). The data were taken from a study of beta chain features in type 1 diabetes. Study background: The study examined 107,917,701 sorted cells across all samples.

Whole-study results and caveats: Shorter templates may be favored by PCR, equally so in patients and controls. Any role of HLA type in TCRB rearrangement remained unresolved here.

V usage is TRBV30 and J usage is TRBJ2-7, with a weak D call TRBD1 (6 bases). The clonotype comes from a woman aged 18-30 years in good health. Sequencing was done on a sample of naive CD4+ T cells from blood. Written as DNA, the CDR3 is TGTGCCTGGAGGGAAACAGGGTCACCTTCCTACGAGCAGTACTTC. Its protein product is CAWRETGSPSYEQYF. Combining the CDR3 with reference TRBV30 and TRBJ2-7 gives the whole variable domain SQTIHQWPATLVQPVGSPLSLECTVEGTSNPNLYWYRQAAGRGLQLLFYSVGIGQISSEVPQNLSASRPQDRQFILSSKKLLLSDSGFYLCAWRETGSPSYEQYFGPGTRLTVT.